These 24 T cell receptor beta chains were sequenced from one sample in a study of technical replicates of blood from several donors. The method was immunoSEQ multiplex PCR; TCRdb's version includes in-frame clones alone and lacks a portion of them. The data contain under 85,000 clones, about 92% of them singletons. The sequenced sample consisted of T cells isolated from PBMCs. These receptors came from a human donor in good health.

The chain is built from TRBV7-9 and TRBJ2-2; maybe TRBD2 (5 bases). The V end lost 4 bases, the J end lost 5 bases, and 14 bases lay between the germline ends. Germline CDR1 SEHNR, CDR2 FQNEAQ (reference sequence). This CDR3 has 15 amino acids. This CDR3 is CASSSDFPGTGELFF. The CDR3 bases are TGTGCCAGCAGCTCCGACTTCCCGGGGACCGGGGAGCTGTTTTTT.

The rearrangement uses TRBV2 and TRBJ2-5; D is possibly TRBD2 (6 bases). The CDR3 contains 14 residues. V was clipped by 8 bases and J by 1 base, with 14 bases between them. The V gene's germline CDR1 is SNHLY and CDR2 FYNNEI. CDR3 residues: CASWSWGVQETQYF. DNA of the CDR3: TGTGCCAGCTGGAGTTGGGGGGTCCAAGAGACCCAGTACTTC.

The chain carries TRBV10-3 and TRBJ2-2; 8 bases align to TRBD2. CDR3 length: 16 amino acids. V trimming: 5 bases; J trimming: 0 bases; junction bases outside the gene matches: 5. Per germline, CDR1 ENHRY and CDR2 SYGVKD. The CDR3 reads CAISLGLAANTGELFF. Written as DNA, the CDR3 is TGTGCCATCAGTCTTGGACTAGCAGCGAACACCGGGGAGCTGTTTTTT.

The V call is TRBV28, the J call TRBJ1-4, with 9 bases that match TRBD1. The CDR3 covers 14 residues. After removal of 6 bases from V and 3 bases from J, the junction contained 2 bases not matched to a gene. The germline CDR1 and CDR2 sequences are MDHEN and SYDVKM. This CDR3 is CASRWTGANEKLFF. The DNA for the CDR3 is TGTGCCAGCAGGTGGACAGGGGCTAATGAAAAACTGTTTTTT.

The chain is built from TRBV10-2 and TRBJ2-5, with 14 bases identical to TRBD2. V was pared by 6 bases and J by 5 bases, with 5 bases of the junction left unmatched. The CDR3 loop spans 15 amino acids. Germline V gene lookup returns CDR1 WSHSY and CDR2 SAAADI. The CDR3, as DNA: TGCGCCAGCAGAGGACTAGCGGGAGGATTGGAGACCCAGTACTTC. As protein: CASRGLAGGLETQYF.

The rearrangement links TRBV13 to TRBJ2-5; TRBD1 agrees at 11 bases. This CDR3 region has 17 residues. J gave up 4 bases and V 5 bases, and 12 bases lay outside the gene matches. CDR1 and CDR2 (germline): PRHDT, FYEKMQ (reference sequence). CDR3 in amino acids: CASSPRSGQGAGETQYF. CDR3 DNA sequence: TGTGCCAGCAGCCCCCGATCCGGACAGGGGGCCGGAGAGACCCAGTACTTC.

The chain joins TRBV6-5 to TRBJ1-2, with 7 bases identical to TRBD1. The CDR3 runs to 15 residues. The germline V gene encodes CDR1 MNHEY and CDR2 SVGAGI. V gave up 0 bases and J gave up 4 bases; unmatched junction bases: 5. The CDR3, as DNA: TGTGCCAGCAGTTACTCAGAGGGGGCGTTCTATGGCTACACCTTC. Translation: CASSYSEGAFYGYTF.

The chain is built from TRBV15 and TRBJ1-1; no definite D call. CDR1 and CDR2 (germline): LNHNV, YYDKDF (reference sequence). Trimming stripped 2 bases from V and 0 bases from J, with 13 bases between. This CDR3 contains 16 residues. As DNA, the CDR3 is TGTGCCACCAGCAGACCCGGGTTCTCAATGAACACTGAAGCTTTCTTT. Translation gives CATSRPGFSMNTEAFF.

This chain joins TRBV29-1 and TRBJ2-1; D is undetermined. With 7 bases removed from V and 4 bases from J, the gap between germline ends came to 8 bases. CDR1 SQVTM and CDR2 ANQGSEA come from the germline V gene. The CDR3 runs to 11 residues. CDR3: CSAFKYNEQFF. CDR3 coding DNA: TGCAGCGCCTTTAAATACAATGAGCAGTTCTTC.

The chain is built from TRBV27 and TRBJ1-2; 8 nucleotides match TRBD1. CDR1 is MNHEY and CDR2 is SMNVEV in the germline V gene (reference sequence). V was clipped by 4 bases and J by 4 bases; unmatched bases: 2. The CDR3 sequence is 13 residues long. The CDR3 is CASSYGQGYGYTF. The CDR3 nucleotides are TGTGCCAGCAGTTACGGACAGGGCTATGGCTACACCTTC.

The chain links TRBV7-2 to TRBJ2-3; possibly TRBD1 for D (5 bases). Germline V gene lookup returns CDR1 SGHTA and CDR2 FQGNSA. This CDR3 is built from 14 residues. V was pared by 4 bases and J by 0 bases, with 8 bases between. The CDR3 DNA reads as TGTGCCAGCAGCTCAGGGATAAGCACAGATACGCAGTATTTT. Encoded protein: CASSSGISTDTQYF.

The V and J genes are TRBV4-3 and TRBJ1-2, with D unclear. Per germline, CDR1 LGHNA and CDR2 YSLEER. V shed 1 base and J shed 8 bases, with 17 bases lying between them. The CDR3 runs to 15 residues. The CDR3 sequence: CASSQVIGSRGGYTF. The CDR3 region has the DNA TGCGCCAGCAGCCAAGTTATAGGGAGCCGCGGGGGCTACACCTTC.

The chain links TRBV27 to TRBJ1-2; D is unresolved. The CDR3 is 13 residues long. The germline V gene has CDR1 MNHEY and CDR2 SMNVEV (reference sequence). The V end lost 2 bases, the J end lost 6 bases, and 10 bases lay between the germline ends. The CDR3 protein is CASSLGGKNGYTF. CDR3 bases: TGTGCCAGCAGTTTAGGAGGGAAGAATGGCTACACCTTC.

The chain has TRBV7-2 and TRBJ2-5; 13 nucleotides align to TRBD2. Germline CDR1 SGHTA, CDR2 FQGNSA. V lost 1 base to trimming and J lost 5 bases; unmatched junction nucleotides: 7. The CDR3 is 17 amino acids. This chain's CDR3 is CASSLVRLAGGGETQYF. The DNA of the CDR3 is TGTGCCAGCAGCTTAGTGAGACTAGCGGGAGGAGGGGAGACCCAGTACTTC.

The chain has TRBV5-1 and TRBJ2-7; 7 bases fit TRBD2. Germline lookup yields CDR1 SGHRS and CDR2 YFSETQ. The ends lost 4 bases at V and 3 bases at J; junction bases unmatched: 10. The CDR3 has 15 residues. The CDR3 DNA is TGCGCCAGCAGCCACATTGGTGGGGAGGGCTACGAGCAGTACTTC. It codes for CASSHIGGEGYEQYF.

The genes are TRBV7-9 and TRBJ2-5, with 11 positions matching TRBD2. Trimming took 5 bases from V and 2 from J; bases not matched to a gene: 4. The CDR3 has 15 residues. Germline CDR1 reads SEHNR; CDR2 reads FQNEAQ (reference sequence). Here the CDR3 reads CASSTGLAVQETQYF. The CDR3 bases are TGTGCCAGCAGCACGGGACTAGCGGTACAAGAGACCCAGTACTTC.

The chain employs TRBV12-5 and TRBJ1-1; D may be TRBD1 (5 bases). V gave up 3 bases and J gave up 8 bases, with 7 bases separating them. CDR1 is LGHNT and CDR2 is FRNRAP in the germline V gene. The CDR3 is 11 residues long. The CDR3 here is CASGFGGEAFF. CDR3 nucleotides: TGTGCTAGTGGTTTCGGGGGAGAAGCTTTCTTT.

The chain links TRBV2 to TRBJ2-7, with unresolved D. The germline V gene has CDR1 SNHLY and CDR2 FYNNEI. The length of the CDR3 is 12 residues. V was cut by 7 bases and J by 2 bases, with 9 bases left in between. The CDR3: CASTRETYEQYF. The CDR3 DNA reads TGTGCCAGCACGCGAGAGACCTACGAGCAGTACTTC.

The V and J genes are TRBV2 and TRBJ2-5; weak D call: TRBD1 (5 bases). Germline CDR1 SNHLY, CDR2 FYNNEI. V was cut by 8 bases and J by 1 base, with 14 bases left in between. CDR3 length equals 14 residues. DNA of the CDR3: TGTGCCAGCCTCCCCGGAGACAGCCAAGAGACCCAGTACTTC. This translates into CASLPGDSQETQYF.

The gene calls are TRBV6-6 and TRBJ2-1; 11 bases are shared with TRBD2. Germline V gene sequence: CDR1 MNHNY, CDR2 SVGAGI (reference sequence). V was pared by 4 bases and J by 8 bases, with 10 bases of the junction left unmatched. The CDR3 runs 16 residues. CDR3 sequence (DNA): TGTGCCAGCAGTTTATTCACTAGCGGGAGCTCGCATGAGCAGTTCTTC. Translating it yields CASSLFTSGSSHEQFF.

The chain has TRBV11-2 and TRBJ2-5; 11 nucleotides align to TRBD2. Trimming at V came to 5 bases and at J to 1 base, leaving 6 bases not matched to a gene. This CDR3 spans 16 amino acids. CDR1 is SGHAT and CDR2 is FQNNGV in the germline V gene. DNA for the CDR3: TGTGCCAGCAGCCCGGGGACTAGCGGAACCCAAGAGACCCAGTACTTC. Translating it yields CASSPGTSGTQETQYF.

The gene calls are TRBV2 and TRBJ1-5; 7 nucleotides agree with TRBD1. CDR1 and CDR2 from the germline V gene are SNHLY and FYNNEI. CDR3 size: 17 residues. V trimming: 4 bases; J trimming: 4 bases; junction bases outside the gene matches: 13. The CDR3 loop is CASSVGRRGVMNQPQHF. In DNA, the CDR3 is TGTGCCAGCAGTGTAGGGCGCAGGGGGGTAATGAATCAGCCCCAGCATTTT.

The chain carries TRBV14 and TRBJ2-7; weak D call: TRBD2 (5 bases). Between the trimmed V and J ends, which lost 10 bases and 7 bases, there was a span of 20 bases. The length of the CDR3 is 13 residues. CDR1 SGHDN and CDR2 FVKESK come from the germline V gene. The CDR3 spells CATSPGRTGEQYF. CDR3 in DNA: TGTGCCACCAGTCCGGGGAGAACGGGGGAGCAGTACTTC.

This chain links TRBV30 with TRBJ2-7; TRBD2 agrees at 13 bases. Germline CDR1 GTSNPN, CDR2 SVGIG (reference sequence). Trimming cost V 3 bases and J 3 bases; bases outside gene matches: 11. This CDR3 has 17 amino acids. DNA for the CDR3: TGTGCCTGGAGCGGGCAAACTAGCGGGAGGGGAATCTACGAGCAGTACTTC. It translates to CAWSGQTSGRGIYEQYF.